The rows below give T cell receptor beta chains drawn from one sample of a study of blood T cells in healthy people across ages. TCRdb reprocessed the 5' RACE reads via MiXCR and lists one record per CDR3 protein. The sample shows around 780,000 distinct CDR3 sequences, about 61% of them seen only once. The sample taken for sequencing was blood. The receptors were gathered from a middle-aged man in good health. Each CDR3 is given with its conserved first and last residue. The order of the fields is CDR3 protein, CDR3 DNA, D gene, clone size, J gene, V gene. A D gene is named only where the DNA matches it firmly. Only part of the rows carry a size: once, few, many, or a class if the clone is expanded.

CDR3 protein: CASSSGTPFPNEQFF; CDR3 DNA: TGTGCCAGCAGCTCCGGGACCCCGTTTCCTAATGAGCAGTTCTTC; D gene: -; clone size: -; J gene: TRBJ2-1; V gene: TRBV7-3
CDR3 protein: CASSSPEGRHRTDTRYF; CDR3 DNA: TGTGCCAGCAGCTCCCCCGAGGGCAGACACCGCACAGATACGCGGTATTTT; D gene: -; clone size: -; J gene: TRBJ2-3; V gene: TRBV6-1
CDR3 protein: CASSPETGEQYF; CDR3 DNA: TGTGCCAGCAGCCCAGAGACGGGCGAGCAGTACTTC; D gene: -; clone size: many; J gene: TRBJ2-7; V gene: TRBV7-8
CDR3 protein: CSVAMGGADEQYF; CDR3 DNA: TGCAGCGTTGCTATGGGAGGCGCGGACGAGCAGTACTTC; D gene: -; clone size: -; J gene: TRBJ2-7; V gene: TRBV29-1
CDR3 protein: CASSLPPDRGLVETQYF; CDR3 DNA: TGTGCCAGCAGCCTCCCCCCCGACAGGGGGCTAGTGGAGACCCAGTACTTC; D gene: TRBD1; clone size: -; J gene: TRBJ2-5; V gene: TRBV7-2
CDR3 protein: CAREEQEGSYEQYF; CDR3 DNA: TGTGCCAGGGAGGAGCAGGAAGGATCCTACGAGCAGTACTTC; D gene: -; clone size: few; J gene: TRBJ2-7; V gene: TRBV27
CDR3 protein: CASSLGGQGDQPQHF; CDR3 DNA: TGTGCCAGCAGCTTAGGAGGGCAGGGAGATCAGCCCCAGCATTTT; D gene: -; clone size: few; J gene: TRBJ1-5; V gene: TRBV7-2
CDR3 protein: CASSVVGGGYSDTQYF; CDR3 DNA: TGTGCCAGCAGCGTAGTCGGCGGGGGGTATTCAGATACGCAGTATTTT; D gene: TRBD2; clone size: -; J gene: TRBJ2-3; V gene: TRBV9
CDR3 protein: CASSLAGDIEQYF; CDR3 DNA: TGTGCCAGCAGTTTAGCGGGAGACATCGAGCAGTACTTC; D gene: TRBD2; clone size: -; J gene: TRBJ2-7; V gene: TRBV28
CDR3 protein: CASSYLRGGENEQFF; CDR3 DNA: TGTGCCAGCAGTTACTTACGAGGAGGGGAGAATGAGCAGTTCTTC; D gene: -; clone size: -; J gene: TRBJ2-1; V gene: TRBV6-2/TRBV6-3
CDR3 protein: CAGSFPADRAVLTDTQYF; CDR3 DNA: TGTGCCGGCAGCTTCCCAGCCGACAGGGCGGTACTCACAGATACGCAGTATTTT; D gene: TRBD1; clone size: -; J gene: TRBJ2-3; V gene: TRBV11-2
CDR3 protein: CATSRDGTSGANVLTF; CDR3 DNA: TGTGCCACCAGCAGAGATGGCACCTCTGGGGCCAACGTCCTGACTTTC; D gene: -; clone size: -; J gene: TRBJ2-6; V gene: TRBV15
CDR3 protein: CSVSKTDFGTQYF; CDR3 DNA: TGCAGCGTGTCGAAGACCGATTTCGGGACCCAGTACTTC; D gene: -; clone size: -; J gene: TRBJ2-5; V gene: TRBV29-1
CDR3 protein: CSAGTGKNNEQYF; CDR3 DNA: TGCAGCGCCGGGACAGGGAAAAACAATGAGCAGTACTTC; D gene: TRBD1; clone size: -; J gene: TRBJ2-5; V gene: TRBV29-1
CDR3 protein: CSANSGSHYGYTF; CDR3 DNA: TGCAGTGCCAATTCGGGTTCGCACTATGGCTACACCTTC; D gene: -; clone size: -; J gene: TRBJ1-2; V gene: TRBV20-1
CDR3 protein: CASSFLQGTKNIQYF; CDR3 DNA: TGTGCCAGCAGTTTCCTACAGGGTACCAAAAACATTCAGTACTTC; D gene: -; clone size: few; J gene: TRBJ2-4; V gene: TRBV12-3/TRBV12-4
CDR3 protein: CASNIPGQGGEKLFF; CDR3 DNA: TGTGCCAGTAATATTCCGGGACAGGGGGGTGAAAAACTGTTTTTT; D gene: TRBD1; clone size: -; J gene: TRBJ1-4; V gene: TRBV6-1
CDR3 protein: CASSEGGVKNIQYF; CDR3 DNA: TGTGCCAGCAGTGAGGGCGGGGTGAAAAACATTCAGTACTTC; D gene: -; clone size: -; J gene: TRBJ2-4; V gene: TRBV6-1
CDR3 protein: CASRLGTVSTDTQYF; CDR3 DNA: TGTGCCAGCAGACTCGGGACAGTGAGCACAGATACGCAGTATTTT; D gene: TRBD1; clone size: few; J gene: TRBJ2-3; V gene: TRBV28
CDR3 protein: CSASRGNEQYF; CDR3 DNA: TGCAGTGCTTCTAGGGGCAATGAGCAGTACTTC; D gene: -; clone size: -; J gene: TRBJ2-5; V gene: TRBV20-1
CDR3 protein: CASSLAGRYQETQYF; CDR3 DNA: TGCGCCAGCAGCTTGGCAGGGAGGTACCAAGAGACCCAGTACTTC; D gene: -; clone size: -; J gene: TRBJ2-5; V gene: TRBV5-1
CDR3 protein: CASSRKLGGHSTSGANVLTF; CDR3 DNA: TGTGCCAGCAGCCGAAAATTAGGGGGACACTCAACCTCTGGGGCCAACGTCCTGACTTTC; D gene: -; clone size: -; J gene: TRBJ2-6; V gene: TRBV7-9
CDR3 protein: CSAMSGGPTDTQYF; CDR3 DNA: TGCAGTGCTATGAGCGGGGGCCCCACAGATACGCAGTATTTT; D gene: TRBD2; clone size: -; J gene: TRBJ2-3; V gene: TRBV20-1
CDR3 protein: CASSTSGGGETQYF; CDR3 DNA: TGTGCCAGCAGCACCAGCGGGGGAGGAGAGACCCAGTACTTC; D gene: TRBD2; clone size: -; J gene: TRBJ2-5; V gene: TRBV11-2
CDR3 protein: CASSLELAGLSEQYF; CDR3 DNA: TGTGCCAGCAGTTTAGAACTAGCGGGGCTAAGCGAGCAGTACTTC; D gene: TRBD2; clone size: -; J gene: TRBJ2-7; V gene: TRBV28
CDR3 protein: CASSGGTGRLDYGYTF; CDR3 DNA: TGTGCCAGCAGCGGAGGAACAGGGAGGTTGGACTATGGCTACACCTTC; D gene: -; clone size: -; J gene: TRBJ1-2; V gene: TRBV11-1
CDR3 protein: CSASIPGLAGSEQFF; CDR3 DNA: TGCAGTGCTAGTATACCGGGACTAGCGGGAAGCGAGCAGTTCTTC; D gene: TRBD2; clone size: -; J gene: TRBJ2-1; V gene: TRBV20-1
CDR3 protein: CASSQDKGSLGYSPLHF; CDR3 DNA: TGCGCCAGCAGCCAAGATAAAGGCAGCCTTGGATATTCACCCCTCCACTTT; D gene: -; clone size: -; J gene: TRBJ1-6; V gene: TRBV4-3
CDR3 protein: CASSLTTGSSGANVLTF; CDR3 DNA: TGTGCCAGCAGTTTAACGACGGGAAGCTCTGGGGCCAACGTCCTGACTTTC; D gene: -; clone size: -; J gene: TRBJ2-6; V gene: TRBV12-3/TRBV12-4
CDR3 protein: CAIRPRGDEQYF; CDR3 DNA: TGTGCCATCAGGCCCCGGGGGGACGAGCAGTACTTC; D gene: TRBD2; clone size: few; J gene: TRBJ2-7; V gene: TRBV10-3
CDR3 protein: CASSLFVRLAGFSETQYF; CDR3 DNA: TGTGCCAGCAGTTTATTCGTTAGACTAGCGGGATTTAGTGAGACCCAGTACTTC; D gene: TRBD2; clone size: few; J gene: TRBJ2-5; V gene: TRBV28
CDR3 protein: CAWSVQGGAGGYTF; CDR3 DNA: TGTGCCTGGTCGGTTCAGGGAGGGGCTGGCGGCTACACCTTC; D gene: -; clone size: -; J gene: TRBJ1-2; V gene: TRBV30
CDR3 protein: CAISVRDRTNQPQHF; CDR3 DNA: TGTGCCATCAGTGTACGAGACAGGACAAATCAGCCCCAGCATTTT; D gene: -; clone size: once; J gene: TRBJ1-5; V gene: TRBV10-3
CDR3 protein: CASSLEGLPADTQYF; CDR3 DNA: TGCGCCAGCAGCTTAGAAGGTCTTCCCGCAGATACGCAGTATTTT; D gene: -; clone size: -; J gene: TRBJ2-3; V gene: TRBV5-1
CDR3 protein: CASSQEGGDQETQYF; CDR3 DNA: TGTGCCAGCAGCCAAGAGGGCGGTGATCAAGAGACCCAGTACTTC; D gene: -; clone size: many; J gene: TRBJ2-5; V gene: TRBV4-2
CDR3 protein: CASSQVSGSGANVLTF; CDR3 DNA: TGCGCCAGCAGCCAAGTTAGTGGATCTGGGGCCAACGTCCTGACTTTC; D gene: -; clone size: few; J gene: TRBJ2-6; V gene: TRBV4-1
CDR3 protein: CASSLGTSVTDTQYF; CDR3 DNA: TGTGCCAGCAGCCTCGGGACTAGCGTTACAGATACGCAGTATTTT; D gene: TRBD2; clone size: -; J gene: TRBJ2-3; V gene: TRBV7-9
CDR3 protein: CASSLGGGQTYNEQFF; CDR3 DNA: TGCGCCAGCAGCTTGGGAGGGGGCCAGACCTACAATGAGCAGTTCTTC; D gene: TRBD1; clone size: -; J gene: TRBJ2-1; V gene: TRBV5-1
CDR3 protein: CASSPLTGNEKLFF; CDR3 DNA: TGTGCCAGCTCACCACTGACAGGGAACGAAAAACTGTTTTTT; D gene: TRBD1; clone size: few; J gene: TRBJ1-4; V gene: TRBV18
CDR3 protein: CSVVLIDQSSYNEQFF; CDR3 DNA: TGCAGCGTTGTATTAATTGACCAGAGCTCCTACAATGAGCAGTTCTTC; D gene: -; clone size: -; J gene: TRBJ2-1; V gene: TRBV29-1
CDR3 protein: CASSQDWAGWREQYF; CDR3 DNA: TGCGCCAGCAGCCAAGATTGGGCAGGTTGGAGGGAGCAGTACTTC; D gene: -; clone size: few; J gene: TRBJ2-7; V gene: TRBV4-3
CDR3 protein: CASMRLAPNSGANVLTF; CDR3 DNA: TGTGCCTCGATGAGACTAGCGCCGAACTCTGGGGCCAACGTCCTGACTTTC; D gene: TRBD2; clone size: few; J gene: TRBJ2-6; V gene: TRBV10-3
CDR3 protein: CASSPTRTAAETQYF; CDR3 DNA: TGTGCCAGCAGCCCAACCCGGACTGCGGCGGAGACCCAGTACTTC; D gene: -; clone size: -; J gene: TRBJ2-5; V gene: TRBV14
CDR3 protein: CASTNLIVGQAGQPQHF; CDR3 DNA: TGTGCCAGCACAAATCTCATTGTCGGACAGGCGGGACAGCCCCAGCATTTT; D gene: TRBD1; clone size: few; J gene: TRBJ1-5; V gene: TRBV2
CDR3 protein: CASSLPQLAGGGDEQFF; CDR3 DNA: TGTGCCAGCAGCTTACCCCAACTAGCGGGAGGGGGAGATGAGCAGTTCTTC; D gene: TRBD2; clone size: -; J gene: TRBJ2-1; V gene: TRBV7-2
CDR3 protein: CSARGDVYNEQFF; CDR3 DNA: TGCAGTGCTAGAGGGGACGTCTACAATGAGCAGTTCTTC; D gene: -; clone size: -; J gene: TRBJ2-1; V gene: TRBV20-1
CDR3 protein: CSVRTVPYEQYF; CDR3 DNA: TGCAGCGTAAGGACAGTCCCCTACGAGCAGTACTTC; D gene: -; clone size: -; J gene: TRBJ2-7; V gene: TRBV20-1
CDR3 protein: CASSYPRGGNTEAFF; CDR3 DNA: TGTGCCAGCAGTTACCCGAGGGGGGGGAACACTGAAGCTTTCTTT; D gene: -; clone size: -; J gene: TRBJ1-1; V gene: TRBV6-5
CDR3 protein: CASSWALGAVTDTQYF; CDR3 DNA: TGTGCCAGCAGTTGGGCCCTGGGGGCGGTTACAGATACGCAGTATTTT; D gene: -; clone size: -; J gene: TRBJ2-3; V gene: TRBV27
CDR3 protein: CASSYSVIGSSSYEQYF; CDR3 DNA: TGTGCCAGCAGTTACTCGGTAATAGGGAGTAGTTCCTACGAGCAGTACTTC; D gene: -; clone size: -; J gene: TRBJ2-7; V gene: TRBV6-5
CDR3 protein: CASSQIGEGLQETQYF; CDR3 DNA: TGCGCCAGCAGCCAGATCGGGGAGGGACTCCAAGAGACCCAGTACTTC; D gene: TRBD2; clone size: -; J gene: TRBJ2-5; V gene: TRBV4-1
CDR3 protein: CASSLSPWREGTYEQYF; CDR3 DNA: TGTGCCAGCAGTTTAAGCCCCTGGCGGGAGGGAACCTACGAGCAGTACTTC; D gene: TRBD2; clone size: -; J gene: TRBJ2-7; V gene: TRBV27
CDR3 protein: CASSARTPNAQYF; CDR3 DNA: TGTGCCAGCAGCGCCCGGACTCCTAATGCGCAGTATTTT; D gene: -; clone size: once; J gene: TRBJ2-3; V gene: TRBV9
CDR3 protein: CASTLRGQGPGELFF; CDR3 DNA: TGTGCCAGCACCTTAAGGGGACAGGGTCCCGGGGAGCTGTTTTTT; D gene: TRBD1; clone size: -; J gene: TRBJ2-2; V gene: TRBV6-2/TRBV6-3
CDR3 protein: CSARDRSGTGAYEQYF; CDR3 DNA: TGCAGTGCTAGAGATAGGTCCGGGACAGGGGCCTACGAGCAGTACTTC; D gene: TRBD1; clone size: -; J gene: TRBJ2-7; V gene: TRBV20-1
CDR3 protein: CASRGTRYNEQFF; CDR3 DNA: TGTGCCAGCAGAGGGACAAGGTACAATGAGCAGTTCTTC; D gene: -; clone size: -; J gene: TRBJ2-1; V gene: TRBV6-5
CDR3 protein: CASSWGLGQETQYF; CDR3 DNA: TGCGCCAGCAGCTGGGGCCTTGGCCAAGAGACCCAGTACTTC; D gene: -; clone size: many; J gene: TRBJ2-5; V gene: TRBV5-1
CDR3 protein: CASSIQGHNQETQYF; CDR3 DNA: TGCGCCAGCAGCATTCAGGGACATAACCAAGAGACTCAGTACTTC; D gene: -; clone size: -; J gene: TRBJ2-5; V gene: TRBV5-1
CDR3 protein: CSVSPPRDRGLGGNQPQHF; CDR3 DNA: TGCAGCGTTTCTCCTCCCCGGGACAGGGGGCTGGGTGGCAATCAGCCCCAGCATTTT; D gene: TRBD1; clone size: -; J gene: TRBJ1-5; V gene: TRBV29-1
CDR3 protein: CASSVATAGNSPLHF; CDR3 DNA: TGTGCCAGCAGCGTAGCAACAGCCGGTAATTCACCCCTCCACTTT; D gene: -; clone size: -; J gene: TRBJ1-6; V gene: TRBV9